This T cell receptor beta chain came from a study of cytomegalovirus exposure and HLA in healthy donors. About the research overall: An earlier analysis identified 95 million to 120 million unique TCR beta sequences in approximately 190 million T cells. General study results and limits: Cytomegalovirus association was assigned to more than 150 TCR beta chains. The productive fraction for most TCR beta V segments was about 87% or about 30% in an earlier analysis. A later look showed TCR association rates differing by HLA locus, highest for DRB1 and lowest for HLA-C.

The study ran its PCR with 60 Vbeta and 13 Jbeta primers. The assay was immunoSEQ multiplex PCR, and TCRdb's table has in-frame clones only and misses some. The sample records about 130,000 clones, around 8.5% being singletons. The V gene lost 2 bases and the J gene lost 1 base, with 6 bases spanning the gap. Germline assignment: CDR1 SGHTS and CDR2 YDEGEE. The CDR3 is made up of 13 amino acids. For this clone: Its matching antigen is unknown.

Specimen: PBMCs. This receptor was taken from a man in his forties in good health and CMV-seronegative. This sequence joins TRBV5-8 and TRBJ1-1; D not certain. As DNA, the CDR3 is TGTGCCAGCAGCTTCAATTGGAACACTGAAGCTTTCTTT. This encodes CASSFNWNTEAFF. Full variable domain (remainder filled in from reference TRBV5-8 and TRBJ1-1): EAGVTQSPTHLIKTRGQQATLRCSPISGHTSVYWYQQALGLGLQFLLWYDEGEERNRGNFPPRFSGRQFPNYSSELNVNALELEDSALYLCASSFNWNTEAFFGQGTRLTVV.